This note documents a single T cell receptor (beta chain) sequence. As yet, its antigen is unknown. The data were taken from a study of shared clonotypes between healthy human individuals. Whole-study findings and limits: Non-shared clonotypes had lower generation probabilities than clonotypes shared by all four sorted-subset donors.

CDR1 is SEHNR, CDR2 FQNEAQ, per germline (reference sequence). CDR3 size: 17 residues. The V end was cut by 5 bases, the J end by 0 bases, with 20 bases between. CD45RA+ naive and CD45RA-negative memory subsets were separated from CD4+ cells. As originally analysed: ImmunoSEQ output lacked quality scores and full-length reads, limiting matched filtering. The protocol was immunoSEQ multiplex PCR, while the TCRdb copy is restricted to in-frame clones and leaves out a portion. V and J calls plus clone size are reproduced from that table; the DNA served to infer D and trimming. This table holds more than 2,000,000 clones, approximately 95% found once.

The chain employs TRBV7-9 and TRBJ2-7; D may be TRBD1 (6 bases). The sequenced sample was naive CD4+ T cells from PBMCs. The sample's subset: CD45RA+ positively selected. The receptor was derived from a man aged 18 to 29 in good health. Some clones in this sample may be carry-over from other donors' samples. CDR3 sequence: CASSPFVGGILSYEQYF. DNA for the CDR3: TGTGCCAGCAGCCCGTTCGTAGGGGGAATCCTCTCCTACGAGCAGTACTTC.